A single sample is the source of the 7 T cell receptor beta chains below, sequenced in a study of T cell clonotyping in hematopoietic cell transplantation. Clones were read by immunoSEQ multiplex PCR, and TCRdb kept only the in-frame ones, dropping some. The table shows 8,000 to 10,000 clones, with 93% occurring only once. The sequenced sample was PBMCs, obtained 100 days after allogeneic stem cell transplant. The receptor source for this set is a male patient aged 45 to 59 who had an allogeneic stem cell transplant from a related donor, so T cells may come from the graft donor. Some clones in this sample may be carry-over from other donors' samples.

J is TRBJ1-2 and V is TRBV5-6; 10 positions match TRBD1. V was pared by 4 bases and J by 3 bases, with 15 bases of the junction left unmatched. The CDR3 contains 18 residues. Germline V gives CDR1 SGHDT, CDR2 YYEEEE. The chain's CDR3 is CASSARGGTGVFDYGYTF. Written as DNA, the CDR3 is TGTGCCAGCAGCGCCCGTGGCGGGACAGGGGTATTTGACTATGGCTACACCTTC.

The table lists this clone with a count of one. The V and J genes are TRBV7-2 and TRBJ2-5, with 12 positions matching TRBD2. The CDR3 covers 15 residues. V was pared by 3 bases and J by 4 bases, with 3 bases of the junction left unmatched. Germline V gene lookup returns CDR1 SGHTA and CDR2 FQGNSA. CDR3: CASSFRLAGAETQYF. The CDR3 DNA follows: TGTGCCAGCAGCTTTAGACTAGCGGGGGCAGAGACCCAGTACTTC.

The chain has TRBV19 and TRBJ2-3; no reliable D call. Germline loops: CDR1 LNHDA, CDR2 SQIVND (reference sequence). V dropped 3 bases and J dropped 0 bases, with 7 bases sitting between them. The CDR3 has 14 amino acids. CDR3 bases: TGTGCCAGTAGTATTTATGACAGCACAGATACGCAGTATTTT. Protein: CASSIYDSTDTQYF.

This chain uses TRBV14 with TRBJ2-7; tentative D call: TRBD1 (6 bases). The germline CDR1 and CDR2 sequences are SGHDN and FVKESK. This CDR3 is 13 amino acids long. Trimming took 5 bases from V and 7 from J, leaving 15 bases between them. CDR3 protein: CASSNRDTGEQYF. Here the CDR3 DNA reads TGTGCCAGCAGCAACCGGGACACGGGGGAGCAGTACTTC.

The chain links TRBV5-6 to TRBJ2-6; no clear D gene. Germline CDR1 is SGHDT and CDR2 is YYEEEE. This CDR3 region has 19 residues. V lost 4 bases to trimming and J lost 0 bases, with 20 bases between them. For the CDR3, the DNA is TGTGCCAGCAGCCCGGCAGCCACACAGCTTCCCTCTGGGGCCAACGTCCTGACTTTC. It yields the protein CASSPAATQLPSGANVLTF.

J is TRBJ1-2 and V is TRBV27; TRBD1 might be the D (5 bases). CDR1 is MNHEY, CDR2 SMNVEV, per germline (reference sequence). Trimming took 0 bases from V and 8 from J, leaving 22 bases between them. The CDR3 contains 17 residues. CDR3 DNA sequence: TGTGCCAGCAGTTTATCATATTTAGAGGGGAGTCGTCGAGGCTACACCTTC. Translation: CASSLSYLEGSRRGYTF.

The gene calls are TRBV19 and TRBJ1-4; TRBD1 matches at 9 bases. Trimming removed 10 bases from V and 6 bases from J; junction bases left unmatched: 6. This CDR3 comprises 13 residues. Looked up from germline, CDR1 is LNHDA and CDR2 is SQIVND (reference sequence). CDR3 loop: CATRQGVYEKLFF. The CDR3 DNA is TGTGCCACCAGACAGGGGGTTTATGAAAAACTGTTTTTT.